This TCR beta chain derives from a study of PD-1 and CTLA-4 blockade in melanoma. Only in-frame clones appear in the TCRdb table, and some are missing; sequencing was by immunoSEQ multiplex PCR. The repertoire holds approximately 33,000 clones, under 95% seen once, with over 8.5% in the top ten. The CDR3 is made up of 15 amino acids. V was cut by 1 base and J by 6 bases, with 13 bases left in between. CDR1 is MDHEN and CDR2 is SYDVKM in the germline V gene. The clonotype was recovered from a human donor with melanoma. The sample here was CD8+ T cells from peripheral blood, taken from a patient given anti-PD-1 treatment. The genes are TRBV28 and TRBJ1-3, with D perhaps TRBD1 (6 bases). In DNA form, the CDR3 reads TGTGCCAGCAGTTTATACCCCGGGGGCGAAAACACCATATATTTT. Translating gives CASSLYPGGENTIYF.